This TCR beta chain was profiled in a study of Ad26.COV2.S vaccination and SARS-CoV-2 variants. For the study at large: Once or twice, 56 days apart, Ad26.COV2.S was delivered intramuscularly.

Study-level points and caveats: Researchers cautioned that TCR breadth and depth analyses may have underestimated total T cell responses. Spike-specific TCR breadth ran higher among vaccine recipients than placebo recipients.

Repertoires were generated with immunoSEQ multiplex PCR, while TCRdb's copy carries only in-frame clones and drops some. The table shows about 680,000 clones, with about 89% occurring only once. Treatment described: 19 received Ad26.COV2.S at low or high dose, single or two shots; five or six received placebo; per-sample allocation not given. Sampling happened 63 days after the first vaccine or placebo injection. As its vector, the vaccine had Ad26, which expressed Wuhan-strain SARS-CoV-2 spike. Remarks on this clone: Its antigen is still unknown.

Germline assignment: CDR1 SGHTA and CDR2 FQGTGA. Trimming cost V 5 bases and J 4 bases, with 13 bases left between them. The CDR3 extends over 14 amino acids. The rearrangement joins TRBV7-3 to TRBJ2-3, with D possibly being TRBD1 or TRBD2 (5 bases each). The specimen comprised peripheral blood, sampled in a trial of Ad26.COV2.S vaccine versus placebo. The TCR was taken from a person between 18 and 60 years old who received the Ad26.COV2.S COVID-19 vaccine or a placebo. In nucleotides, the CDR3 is TGTGCCAGCAGCCCCGGGACCCAGGCAGATACGCAGTATTTT. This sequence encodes CASSPGTQADTQYF. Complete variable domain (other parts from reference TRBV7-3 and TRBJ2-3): GAGVSQTPSNKVTEKGKYVELRCDPISGHTALYWYRQSLGQGPEFLIYFQGTGAADDSGLPNDRFFAVRPEGSVSTLKIQRTERGDSAVYLCASSPGTQADTQYFGPGTRLTVL.